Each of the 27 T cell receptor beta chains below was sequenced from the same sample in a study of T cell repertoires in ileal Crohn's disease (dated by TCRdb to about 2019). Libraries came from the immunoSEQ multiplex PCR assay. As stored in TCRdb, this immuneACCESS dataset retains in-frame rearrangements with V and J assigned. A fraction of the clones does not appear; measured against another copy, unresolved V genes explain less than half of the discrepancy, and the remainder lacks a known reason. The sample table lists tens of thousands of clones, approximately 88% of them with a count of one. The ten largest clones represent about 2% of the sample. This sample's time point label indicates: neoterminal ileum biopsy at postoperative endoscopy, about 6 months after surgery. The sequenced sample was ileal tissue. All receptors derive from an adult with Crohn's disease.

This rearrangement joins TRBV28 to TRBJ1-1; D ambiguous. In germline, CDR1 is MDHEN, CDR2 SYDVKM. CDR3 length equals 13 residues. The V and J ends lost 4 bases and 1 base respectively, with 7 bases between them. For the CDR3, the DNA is TGTGCCAGCAGTTCGACACCGAACACTGAAGCTTTCTTT. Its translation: CASSSTPNTEAFF. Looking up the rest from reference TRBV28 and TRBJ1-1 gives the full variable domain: DVKVTQSSRYLVKRTGEKVFLECVQDMDHENMFWYRQDPGLGLRLIYFSYDVKMKEKGDIPEGYSVSREKKERFSLILESASTNQTSMYLCASSSTPNTEAFFGQGTRLTVV.

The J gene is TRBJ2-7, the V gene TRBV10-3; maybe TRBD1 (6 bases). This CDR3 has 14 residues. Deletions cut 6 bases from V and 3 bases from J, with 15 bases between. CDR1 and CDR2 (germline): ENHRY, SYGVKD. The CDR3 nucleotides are TGTGCCATCAGCACAGGGAGTTCGGGCTACGAGCAGTACGTC. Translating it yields CAISTGSSGYEQYV.

The CDR3 sequence: CASSVYGGETIQYF. As DNA, the CDR3 is TGTGCCAGCAGCGTATATGGAGGGGAGACCATTCAGTACTTC. V is TRBV9 and J is TRBJ2-4, with D perhaps matching TRBD2 (6 bases). V was pared by 1 base and J by 9 bases, with 14 bases between. Germline V CDR1 and CDR2: SGDLS, YYNGEE. The CDR3 covers 14 residues.

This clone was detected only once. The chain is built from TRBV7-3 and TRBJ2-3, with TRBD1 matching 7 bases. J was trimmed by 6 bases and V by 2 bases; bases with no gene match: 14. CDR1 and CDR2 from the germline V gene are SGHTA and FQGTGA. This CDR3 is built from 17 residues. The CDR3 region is CASSLGPTGLMVDTQYF. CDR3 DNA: TGTGCCAGCAGCTTAGGACCGACAGGGCTTATGGTGGATACGCAGTATTTT.

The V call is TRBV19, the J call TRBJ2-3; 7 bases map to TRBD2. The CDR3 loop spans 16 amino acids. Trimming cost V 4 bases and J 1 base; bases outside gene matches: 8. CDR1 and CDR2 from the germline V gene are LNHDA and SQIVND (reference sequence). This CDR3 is CASSTGLAEGTDTQYF. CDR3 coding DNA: TGTGCCAGTAGTACCGGTCTAGCGGAGGGCACAGATACGCAGTATTTT. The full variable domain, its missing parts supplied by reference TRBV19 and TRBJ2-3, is DGGITQSPKYLFRKEGQNVTLSCEQNLNHDAMYWYRQDPGQGLRLIYYSQIVNDFQKGDIAEGYSVSREKKESFPLTVTSAQKNPTAFYLCASSTGLAEGTDTQYFGPGTRLTVL.

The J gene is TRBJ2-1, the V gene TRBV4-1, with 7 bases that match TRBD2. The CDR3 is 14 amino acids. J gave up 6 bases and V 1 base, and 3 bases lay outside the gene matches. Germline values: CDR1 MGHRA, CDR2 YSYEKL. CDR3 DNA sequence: TGCGCCAGCAGCCAAGGGGGGACTATCAATGAGCAGTTCTTC. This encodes CASSQGGTINEQFF.

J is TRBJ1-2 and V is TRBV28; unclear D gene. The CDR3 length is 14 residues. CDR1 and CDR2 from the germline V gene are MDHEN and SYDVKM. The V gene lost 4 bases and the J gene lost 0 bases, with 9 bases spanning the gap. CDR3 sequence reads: CASSYGQSNYGYTF. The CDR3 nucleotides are TGTGCCAGCAGTTATGGCCAGTCTAACTATGGCTACACCTTC.

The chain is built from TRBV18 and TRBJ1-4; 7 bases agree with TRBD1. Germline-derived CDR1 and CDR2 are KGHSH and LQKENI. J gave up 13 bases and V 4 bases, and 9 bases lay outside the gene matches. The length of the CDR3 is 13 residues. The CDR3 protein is CASSQGTDTLLFF. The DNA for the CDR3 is TGTGCCAGCTCACAAGGGACAGATACGTTACTGTTTTTT. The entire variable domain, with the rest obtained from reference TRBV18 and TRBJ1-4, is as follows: NAGVMQNPRHLVRRRGQEARLRCSPMKGHSHVYWYRQLPEEGLKFMVYLQKENIIDESGMPKERFSAEFPKEGPSILRIQQVVRGDSAAYFCASSQGTDTLLFFGSGTQLSVL.

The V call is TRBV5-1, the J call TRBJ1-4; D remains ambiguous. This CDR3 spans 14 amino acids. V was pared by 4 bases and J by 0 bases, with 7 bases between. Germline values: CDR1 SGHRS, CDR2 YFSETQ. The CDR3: CASSKQATNEKLFF. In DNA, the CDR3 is TGCGCCAGCAGCAAGCAGGCAACTAATGAAAAACTGTTTTTT. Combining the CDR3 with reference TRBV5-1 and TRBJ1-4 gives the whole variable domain KAGVTQTPRYLIKTRGQQVTLSCSPISGHRSVSWYQQTPGQGLQFLFEYFSETQRNKGNFPGRFSGRQFSNSRSEMNVSTLELGDSALYLCASSKQATNEKLFFGSGTQLSVL.

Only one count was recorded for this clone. In DNA form, the CDR3 reads TGTGCCAGCTCCCCCAGCGGGTCCTACGAGCAGTACGTC. Protein: CASSPSGSYEQYV. The chain combines TRBV18 with TRBJ2-7, with D possibly being TRBD2 (6 bases). Trimming removed 6 bases at V and 1 base at J, with 10 bases between. The CDR3 runs to 13 residues. The germline gives CDR1 KGHSH, CDR2 LQKENI.

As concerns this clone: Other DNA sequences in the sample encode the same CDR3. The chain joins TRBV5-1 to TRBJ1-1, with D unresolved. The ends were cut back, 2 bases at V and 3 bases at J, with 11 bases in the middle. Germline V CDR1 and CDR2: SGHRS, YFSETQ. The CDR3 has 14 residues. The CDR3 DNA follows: TGCGCCAGCAGCTTTGGGGAGTGGGACACTGAAGCTTTCTTT. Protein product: CASSFGEWDTEAFF. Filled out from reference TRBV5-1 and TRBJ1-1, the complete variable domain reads KAGVTQTPRYLIKTRGQQVTLSCSPISGHRSVSWYQQTPGQGLQFLFEYFSETQRNKGNFPGRFSGRQFSNSRSEMNVSTLELGDSALYLCASSFGEWDTEAFFGQGTRLTVV.

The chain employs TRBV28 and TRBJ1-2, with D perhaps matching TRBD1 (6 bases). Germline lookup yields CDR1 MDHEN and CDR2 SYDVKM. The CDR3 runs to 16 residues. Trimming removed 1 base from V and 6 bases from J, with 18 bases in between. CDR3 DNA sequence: TGTGCCAGCAGTTTATCCCAAGGGGTAGGGGACAATGGCTACACCTTC. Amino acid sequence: CASSLSQGVGDNGYTF.

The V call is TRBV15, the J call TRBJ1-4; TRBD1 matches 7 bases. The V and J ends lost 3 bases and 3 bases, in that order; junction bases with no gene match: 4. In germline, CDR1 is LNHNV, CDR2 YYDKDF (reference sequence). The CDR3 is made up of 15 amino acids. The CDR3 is CATSRGGQSNEKLFF. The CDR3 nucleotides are TGTGCCACCAGCAGGGGGGGACAGTCTAATGAAAAACTGTTTTTT.

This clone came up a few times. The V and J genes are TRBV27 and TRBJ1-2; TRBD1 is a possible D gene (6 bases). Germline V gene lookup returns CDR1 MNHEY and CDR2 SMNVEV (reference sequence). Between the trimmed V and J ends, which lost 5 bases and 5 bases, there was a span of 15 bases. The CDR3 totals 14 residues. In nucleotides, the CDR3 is TGTGCCAGCAGTCCAAGACAGGCCCCGTATGGCTACACCTTC. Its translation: CASSPRQAPYGYTF.

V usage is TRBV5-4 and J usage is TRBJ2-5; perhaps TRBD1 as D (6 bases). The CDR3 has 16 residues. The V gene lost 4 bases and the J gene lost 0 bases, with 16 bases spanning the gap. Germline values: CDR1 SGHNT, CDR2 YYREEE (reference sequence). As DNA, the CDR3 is TGTGCCAGCAGCCCGAGGACAGTGCAGTACCAAGAGACCCAGTACTTC. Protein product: CASSPRTVQYQETQYF. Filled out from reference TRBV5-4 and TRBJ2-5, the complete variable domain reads ETGVTQSPTHLIKTRGQQVTLRCSSQSGHNTVSWYQQALGQGPQFIFQYYREEENGRGNFPPRFSGLQFPNYSSELNVNALELDDSALYLCASSPRTVQYQETQYFGPGTRLLVL.

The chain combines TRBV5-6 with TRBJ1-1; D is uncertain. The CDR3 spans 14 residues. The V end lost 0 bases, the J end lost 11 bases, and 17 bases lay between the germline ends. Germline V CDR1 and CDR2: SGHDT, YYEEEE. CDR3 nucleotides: TGTGCCAGCAGCTTGGCACAGCCAACCAATGGGGCTTTCTTT. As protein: CASSLAQPTNGAFF.

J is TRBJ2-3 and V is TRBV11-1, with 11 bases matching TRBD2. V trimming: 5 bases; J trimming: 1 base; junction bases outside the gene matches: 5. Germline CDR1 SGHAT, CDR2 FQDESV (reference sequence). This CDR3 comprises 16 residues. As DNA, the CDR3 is TGTGCCAGCAGCCGAGGACTAGCGGGTGGCACAGATACGCAGTATTTT. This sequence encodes CASSRGLAGGTDTQYF.

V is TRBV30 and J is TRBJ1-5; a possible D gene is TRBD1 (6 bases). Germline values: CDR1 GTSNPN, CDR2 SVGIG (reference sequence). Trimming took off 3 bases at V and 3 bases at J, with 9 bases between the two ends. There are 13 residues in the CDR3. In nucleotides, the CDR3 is TGTGCCTGGAGCGGGGGGCTCAATCAGCCCCAGCATTTT. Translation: CAWSGGLNQPQHF.

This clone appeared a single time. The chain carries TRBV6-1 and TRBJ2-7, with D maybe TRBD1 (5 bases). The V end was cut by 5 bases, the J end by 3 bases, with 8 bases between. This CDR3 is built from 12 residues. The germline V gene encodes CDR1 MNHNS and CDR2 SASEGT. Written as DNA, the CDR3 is TGTGCCAGCAGTCAGACAGACTACGAGCAGTACTTC. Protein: CASSQTDYEQYF.

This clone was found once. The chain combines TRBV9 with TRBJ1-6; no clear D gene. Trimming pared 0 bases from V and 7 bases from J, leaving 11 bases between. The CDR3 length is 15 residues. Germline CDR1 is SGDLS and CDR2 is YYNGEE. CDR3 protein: CASSVASSENSPLHF. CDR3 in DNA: TGTGCCAGCAGCGTAGCCTCTTCGGAGAATTCACCCCTCCACTTT. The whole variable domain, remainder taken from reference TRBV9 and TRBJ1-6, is DSGVTQTPKHLITATGQRVTLRCSPRSGDLSVYWYQQSLDQGLQFLIQYYNGEERAKGNILERFSAQQFPDLHSELNLSSLELGDSALYFCASSVASSENSPLHFGNGTRLTVT.

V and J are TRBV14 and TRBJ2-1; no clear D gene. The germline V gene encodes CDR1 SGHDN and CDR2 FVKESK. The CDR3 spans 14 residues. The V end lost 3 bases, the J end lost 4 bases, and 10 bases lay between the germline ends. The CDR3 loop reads CASSHPARYNEQFF. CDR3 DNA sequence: TGTGCCAGCAGCCATCCGGCGCGGTACAATGAGCAGTTCTTC.

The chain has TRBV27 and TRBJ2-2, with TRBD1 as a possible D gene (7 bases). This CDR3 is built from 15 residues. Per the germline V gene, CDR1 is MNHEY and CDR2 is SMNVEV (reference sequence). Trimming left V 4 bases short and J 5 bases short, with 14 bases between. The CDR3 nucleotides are TGTGCCAGCAGTTATACAGGGGCGGGGACCGGGGAGCTGTTTTTT. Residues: CASSYTGAGTGELFF.

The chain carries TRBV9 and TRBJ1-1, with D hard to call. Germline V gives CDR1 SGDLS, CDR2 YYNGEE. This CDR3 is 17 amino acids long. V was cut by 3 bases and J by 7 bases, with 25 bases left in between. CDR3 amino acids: CASSEWVTLRDRSEAFF. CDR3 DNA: TGTGCCAGCAGCGAGTGGGTTACTCTGAGGGATCGGAGTGAAGCTTTCTTT.

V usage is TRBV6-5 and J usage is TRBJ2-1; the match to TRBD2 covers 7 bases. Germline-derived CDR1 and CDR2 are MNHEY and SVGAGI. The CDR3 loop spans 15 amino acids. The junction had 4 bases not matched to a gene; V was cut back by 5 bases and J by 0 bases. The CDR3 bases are TGTGCCAGCAGTACCGGCGGGAGCTCCTACAATGAGCAGTTCTTC. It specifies CASSTGGSSYNEQFF.

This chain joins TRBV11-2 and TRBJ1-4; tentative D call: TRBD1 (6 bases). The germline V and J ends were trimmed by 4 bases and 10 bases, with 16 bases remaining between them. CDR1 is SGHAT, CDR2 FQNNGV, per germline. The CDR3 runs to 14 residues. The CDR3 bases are TGTGCCAGCAGCTCCCCAGGGGCCGAATCAAAACTGTTTTTT. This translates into CASSSPGAESKLFF.

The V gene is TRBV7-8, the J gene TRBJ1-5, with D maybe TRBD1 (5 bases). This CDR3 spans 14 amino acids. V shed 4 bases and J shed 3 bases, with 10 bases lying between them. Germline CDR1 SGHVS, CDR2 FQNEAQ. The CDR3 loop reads CASSSQGTNQPQHF. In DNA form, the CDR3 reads TGTGCCAGCAGCTCCCAGGGTACCAATCAGCCCCAGCATTTT.

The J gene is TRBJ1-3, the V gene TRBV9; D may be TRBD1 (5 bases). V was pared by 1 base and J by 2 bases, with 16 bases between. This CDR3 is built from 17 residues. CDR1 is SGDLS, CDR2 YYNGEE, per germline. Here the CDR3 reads CASSVTPGLQAGNTIYF. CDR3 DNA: TGTGCCAGCAGCGTAACTCCAGGGCTCCAGGCTGGAAACACCATATATTTT.